The text below deals with one TCR beta chain. The CDR3 end lies 3 residues beyond the end of the read and is filled in from the germline J gene. Repertoires were generated with immunoSEQ multiplex PCR, while TCRdb's copy carries only in-frame clones and drops some. This table holds tens of thousands of clones. This record belongs to a study of T cells in women clearing cervical HPV infection. This CDR3 has 15 residues. Germline assignment: CDR1 DFQATT and CDR2 SNEGSKA (reference sequence). V was pared by 1 base and J by 2 bases, with 5 bases of the junction left unmatched. This rearrangement joins TRBV20-1 to TRBJ2-7, with TRBD2 matching over 10 bases. The sequenced sample was blood buffy coat. This receptor was identified in a woman between 18 and 75 years old with a cervical HPV16 infection that either progressed to CIN3+ or cleared (not recorded which). CDR3 bases read: TGCAGTGCTAGAGTTCCCCTAGCGGGGGCCTACGAG. Translated, it gives CSARVPLAGAYE. The CDR3 in full is CSARVPLAGAYEQYF.